This T cell receptor (beta chain) is drawn from a study of blood T cell repertoires in COVID-19 (TCRdb year 2020). Regarding the research as a whole: The collaborator samples originated in the United States, Italy and Spain and spanned the acute and convalescent phases of COVID-19. The sample metadata nearly always contained a de-identified subject ID, COVID-19 status, age in years and sex. Subjects who had been exposed to COVID-19, were actively infected with it, or had recovered from it provided the deeply sampled blood TCRbeta repertoires that made up the dataset. The material from the prospective study consisted of cDNA or gDNA derived from T cells, B-cell-depleted T cells, or PBMCs. Samples came from the ongoing ImmuneRACE study (first 160 participants) plus 1,254 subjects from 6 global collaborators. The repertoires were released in a freely available public database meant as a resource for research on the immune response to SARS-CoV-2. Where HLA class I and class II types were available, the types were taken from metadata supplied by the sample provider, not from assay-based typing.

The collaborating institutions used their own protocols to collect whole blood in K2EDTA tubes. Collaborator samples were shipped for TCRbeta analysis as frozen whole blood, isolated PBMCs, or DNA extracted from either sample type. Paper-wide results and their limitations: How much clinical and demographic metadata was included differed by source and by participant, and the metadata was provided uncurated.

The immunoSEQ Assay, a bias-controlled multiplex PCR, was used to amplify TCRbeta CDR3 regions from genomic DNA. Under the source paper's analysis protocol: The number of nucleated cells in each sample was estimated by amplification of reference gene primers within the assay. To quantify the absolute abundance of each unique TCRbeta CDR3 rearrangement, sequence reads were collapsed and filtered. For each sample, productive Simpson clonality was calculated as the square root of Simpson's diversity index across productive rearrangements. TCRdb took this table from immuneACCESS and kept in-frame rearrangements with V and J called. Such tables lack part of the clones; where checked against another copy, unresolved V genes explain under half of the gap, and the rest is unexplained. That table furnishes V, J and clone size, whereas the DNA furnished D and trimming. A total of about 49,000 clones appear in this sample, around 87% of them only once. The leading ten clones occupy about 5% of the sample.

As regards this clone: Its target antigen remains unknown. There are no base qualities to consult, and no much larger clone falls within one base.

CDR1 and CDR2, per the germline V gene, are SGHTA and FQGTGA. Cut back by 0 bases and 3 bases, the V and J ends lie 14 bases apart. Including cysteine and phenylalanine, the CDR3 has 16 amino acids. Left in the record is the CDR3 DNA by itself, 48 bases read in frame from the first base. The rearranged segments are TRBV7-3 and TRBJ1-2; the D gene is not confidently resolved. The sample comprised peripheral blood. This receptor was identified in a middle-aged man with active COVID-19. The base sequence is TGTGCCAGCAGCTTAACGCCGGGGAATTTAGACTATGGCTACACCTTC. This encodes CASSLTPGNLDYGYTF.